This record looks at one T cell receptor beta chain sequence and its context. This specimen belongs to a study of blood T cell repertoires in COVID-19. During active infection, Seattle patients enrolled and were then monitored through disease. The data were produced by immunoSEQ multiplex PCR, yet TCRdb's version contains in-frame clones alone and is incomplete. The repertoire has roughly 150,000 clones, under 95% of them found once; the top ten carry roughly 5%. V lost 3 bases, J lost 6 bases, and 4 bases stayed unmatched. CDR3 length: 13 amino acids. Germline CDR1 is SEHNR and CDR2 is FQNEAQ (reference sequence).

The sequenced sample was peripheral blood. The receptor was derived from a young man with COVID-19, enrolled during active disease. The chain recombines TRBV7-9 with TRBJ1-1; 7 bases are shared with TRBD1. The CDR3 nucleotides read TGTGCCAGCAGCTTGGCAGGGGGAGCTGAAGCTTTCTTT. Protein product: CASSLAGGAEAFF.